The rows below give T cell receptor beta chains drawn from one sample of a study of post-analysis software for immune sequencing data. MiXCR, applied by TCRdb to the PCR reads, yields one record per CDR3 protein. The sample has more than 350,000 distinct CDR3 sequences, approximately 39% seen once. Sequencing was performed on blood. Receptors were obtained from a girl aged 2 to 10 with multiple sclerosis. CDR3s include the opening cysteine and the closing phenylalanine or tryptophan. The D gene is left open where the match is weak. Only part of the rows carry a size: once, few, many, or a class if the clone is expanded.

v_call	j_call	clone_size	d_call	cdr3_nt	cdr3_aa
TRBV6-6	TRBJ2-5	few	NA	TGTGCCAGCAGTGCTATTGGTGGAGAGACCCAGTACTTC	CASSAIGGETQYF
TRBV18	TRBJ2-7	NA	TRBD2	TGTGCCAGCTCACCGTCTGCGACTAGCGGCTTCTTCTCCTACGAGCAGTACTTC	CASSPSATSGFFSYEQYF
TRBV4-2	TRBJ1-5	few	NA	TGTGCCAGCAGCCAAGATCGAGTATCCTATCAGCCCCAGCATTTT	CASSQDRVSYQPQHF
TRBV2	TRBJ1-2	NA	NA	TGTGCCAGCGGTTTGACCTCCGTTGGCTACACCTTC	CASGLTSVGYTF
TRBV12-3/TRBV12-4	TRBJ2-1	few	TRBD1	TGTGCCAGCACTCCAGGGGGCCGGGGAGCCTTACAAAATGAGCAGTTCTTC	CASTPGGRGALQNEQFF
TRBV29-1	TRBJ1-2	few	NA	TGCAGCGTACTGATCGGGCAGTTGGGGAATGGCTACACCTTC	CSVLIGQLGNGYTF
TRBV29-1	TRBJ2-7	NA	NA	TGCAGCGTTGCGCCCATAGGGTCCTACGAGCAGTACTTC	CSVAPIGSYEQYF
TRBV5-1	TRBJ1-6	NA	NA	TGCGCCAGCAGCTTGGTACCAGGGCTCTCCAATTCACCCCTCCACTTT	CASSLVPGLSNSPLHF
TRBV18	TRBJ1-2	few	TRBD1	TGTGCCAGCTCACCACCGGGGACAGGGTATGATGGCTACACCTTC	CASSPPGTGYDGYTF
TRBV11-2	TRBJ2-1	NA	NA	TGTGCCAGCAGCTCCTTGGTGGGGAATGAGCAGTTCTTC	CASSSLVGNEQFF
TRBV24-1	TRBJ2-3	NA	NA	TGTGCCACCAGTGATCGCCCCTCGGGCAGCCCAGATACGCAGTATTTT	CATSDRPSGSPDTQYF